This is a list of T cell receptor beta chains from one sample in a study of cytomegalovirus exposure and HLA in healthy donors. Libraries were prepared by immunoSEQ multiplex PCR; TCRdb keeps only in-frame clonotypes and omits some of them. The table records fewer than 75,000 clones, 85% to 95% of them present only once. Input material: PBMCs. These receptor sequences come from a woman aged 18-29 years in good health and CMV-seropositive. Each CDR3 is given with its conserved first and last residue. A D gene is named only where the DNA matches it firmly. Some rows have no size entry. The others give once, few or many, or a class for an expanded clone.

cdr3_nt: TGTGCCAGCAGCTTAGCTTACAGGAATGAAAAACTGTTTTTT
cdr3_aa: CASSLAYRNEKLFF
clone_size: once
d_call: -
j_call: TRBJ1-4
v_call: TRBV7-6

cdr3_nt: TGTGCCAGCAGTGATCAGGGGCCGCCCTGGGAAGAGCAGTACTTC
cdr3_aa: CASSDQGPPWEEQYF
clone_size: -
d_call: -
j_call: TRBJ2-7
v_call: TRBV25-1

cdr3_nt: TGTGCCAGCAGTTTCGGGTCAGGGGGGTCACCCCTCCACTTT
cdr3_aa: CASSFGSGGSPLHF
clone_size: -
d_call: TRBD1
j_call: TRBJ1-6
v_call: TRBV28

cdr3_nt: TGTGCCAGCAGTCCCCGGGGGGCCGGGGGGGAGACCCAGTACTTC
cdr3_aa: CASSPRGAGGETQYF
clone_size: -
d_call: -
j_call: TRBJ2-5
v_call: TRBV6-5

cdr3_nt: TGTGCCAGCAGCTTAGAACTTTGGGACAGATCGACTGAAGCTTTCTTT
cdr3_aa: CASSLELWDRSTEAFF
clone_size: -
d_call: TRBD1
j_call: TRBJ1-1
v_call: TRBV11-3

cdr3_nt: TGTGCCTGGAGCAGGGGAAATGAAAAACTGTTTTTT
cdr3_aa: CAWSRGNEKLFF
clone_size: -
d_call: -
j_call: TRBJ1-4
v_call: TRBV30

cdr3_nt: TGTGCCAGCAGGGATGACAGTGATGGCTACACCTTC
cdr3_aa: CASRDDSDGYTF
clone_size: -
d_call: -
j_call: TRBJ1-2
v_call: TRBV2

cdr3_nt: TGCAGCGCAAAAACGACACGGCCAGGCGGCTACACCTTC
cdr3_aa: CSAKTTRPGGYTF
clone_size: -
d_call: -
j_call: TRBJ1-2
v_call: TRBV29-1

cdr3_nt: TGTGCCACCCTAGCGGGAGAGGGTGAGCAGTTCTTC
cdr3_aa: CATLAGEGEQFF
clone_size: -
d_call: TRBD2
j_call: TRBJ2-1
v_call: TRBV10-3

cdr3_nt: TGTGCCAGCAGCTGGGGACTTGTCACAGATACGCAGTATTTT
cdr3_aa: CASSWGLVTDTQYF
clone_size: -
d_call: -
j_call: TRBJ2-3
v_call: TRBV11-3

cdr3_nt: TGTGCCAGCAGCGGGAACGGACAGGGGGGGGAGCAGTACTTC
cdr3_aa: CASSGNGQGGEQYF
clone_size: -
d_call: TRBD1
j_call: TRBJ2-7
v_call: TRBV5-5

cdr3_nt: TGTGCCAGCAGTCTGACAGGGGGGGGGACCGGGGAGCTGTTTTTT
cdr3_aa: CASSLTGGGTGELFF
clone_size: -
d_call: TRBD1
j_call: TRBJ2-2
v_call: TRBV4-2

cdr3_nt: TGCGCCAGCAGCCCGAGGACAGGTTTTTACGAGCAGTACTTC
cdr3_aa: CASSPRTGFYEQYF
clone_size: -
d_call: TRBD1
j_call: TRBJ2-7
v_call: TRBV5-1

cdr3_nt: TGTGCCAGCAGCGTCGGGACAGGGGAAGATACGCAGTATTTT
cdr3_aa: CASSVGTGEDTQYF
clone_size: once
d_call: TRBD1
j_call: TRBJ2-3
v_call: TRBV9

cdr3_nt: TGTGCCAGCAGCTTAACGTCGGCGGGCCTCTACAATGAGCAGTTCTTC
cdr3_aa: CASSLTSAGLYNEQFF
clone_size: -
d_call: -
j_call: TRBJ2-1
v_call: TRBV7-3

cdr3_nt: TGTGCCAGCAGCTTAGCGGGGGGGGAAGAGACCCAGTACTTC
cdr3_aa: CASSLAGGEETQYF
clone_size: once
d_call: TRBD2
j_call: TRBJ2-5
v_call: TRBV7-9

cdr3_nt: TGTGCCAGCAGTACCAGGGTTACCGGGGAGCTGTTTTTT
cdr3_aa: CASSTRVTGELFF
clone_size: -
d_call: -
j_call: TRBJ2-2
v_call: TRBV7-9

cdr3_nt: TGTGCCAGCCAGGGACTAGCGGGAGGTAATGAGCAGTTCTTC
cdr3_aa: CASQGLAGGNEQFF
clone_size: -
d_call: TRBD2
j_call: TRBJ2-1
v_call: TRBV27

cdr3_nt: TGTGCCAGTAGTATGGACGGGAGGTACAAGGGCGAGCAGTACTTC
cdr3_aa: CASSMDGRYKGEQYF
clone_size: -
d_call: TRBD2
j_call: TRBJ2-7
v_call: TRBV19

cdr3_nt: TGCGCCAGCAGGCCAGACAGGGAAGGAAACTATGGCTACACCTTC
cdr3_aa: CASRPDREGNYGYTF
clone_size: -
d_call: TRBD1
j_call: TRBJ1-2
v_call: TRBV4-3

cdr3_nt: TGTGCCAGCAGCTTAGGGCAGCGAAACGGGGAGCTGTTTTTT
cdr3_aa: CASSLGQRNGELFF
clone_size: -
d_call: -
j_call: TRBJ2-2
v_call: TRBV7-2

cdr3_nt: TGTGCCAGCAGCTTATCCGCAACTAATGAAAAACTGTTTTTT
cdr3_aa: CASSLSATNEKLFF
clone_size: -
d_call: -
j_call: TRBJ1-4
v_call: TRBV7-2